This paragraph reports one T cell receptor beta chain. Germline V gene data show CDR1 as SGHTA and CDR2 as FQGNSA. The CDR3 is made up of 14 amino acids. V was trimmed by 3 bases and J by 10 bases, leaving 16 bases between them. This table comes from immunoSEQ multiplex PCR, and its TCRdb copy is limited to in-frame clones, with some not included. Here the sample spans about 25,000 clones, 86% being singletons. The entry originates in a study of ipilimumab plus nivolumab after autologous stem cell transplantation. The sample here was PBMCs, taken in a trial of ipilimumab plus nivolumab as post-transplant consolidation. This TCR was recovered from a male donor with diffuse large B-cell lymphoma. The chain employs TRBV7-2 and TRBJ2-1, with D uncertain. The CDR3 DNA reads TGTGCCAGCAGCTTGACGGCGACCGAATGGGAGCAGTTCTTC. This encodes CASSLTATEWEQFF. Drawing the rest from reference TRBV7-2 and TRBJ2-1, the complete variable domain is GAGVSQSPSNKVTEKGKDVELRCDPISGHTALYWYRQSLGQGLEFLIYFQGNSAPDKSGLPSDRFSAERTGGSVSTLTIQRTQQEDSAVYLCASSLTATEWEQFFGPGTRLTVL.